The 21 T cell receptor beta chains given below trace back to one sample, sequenced in a study of regulatory T cells in long-lasting Graves disease (dated by TCRdb to the early 2020s). The library was built by means of multiplex PCR. TCRdb records Illumina HiSeq 4000 as the sequencer. To build TCR beta libraries, CDR3 regions were amplified by Arm-PCR using iRepertoire HTBI primers. TCRdb took the public reads, trimmed them with fastp at Q25, ran MiXCR for clone calling and kept in-frame beta chains. CDR3 protein duplicates are merged, each entry listing the most common genes and DNA. The sample table shows roughly 400,000 distinct CDR3 sequences, and less than 25% are seen once. Around 21% of the sample is taken by the ten largest. This sample's time point label indicates: persistent/refractory GD, antithyroid drugs over 5 years with positive TRAb. For both TCR sequencing and RNA sequencing, RNA was extracted from PBMCs using TRIzol.

The material sequenced was peripheral blood mononuclear cells (PBMCs), taken when the disease was refractory, from a patient treated with antithyroid drugs. Receptor source: a female donor with Graves disease.

This clonotype was counted ten times or more. The V gene is TRBV2, the J gene TRBJ1-5; D might be TRBD1 (5 bases). Per the germline V gene, CDR1 is SNHLY and CDR2 is FYNNEI. Deletions cut 3 bases from V and 0 bases from J, with 12 bases between. This CDR3 is built from 16 residues. The CDR3 loop is CASSDGANLSNQPQHF. CDR3 nucleotides: TGTGCCAGCAGTGATGGGGCCAATCTTAGCAATCAGCCCCAGCATTTT.

There are many counts of this clonotype. J is TRBJ1-5 and V is TRBV28, with unresolved D. Germline CDR1 is MDHEN and CDR2 is SYDVKM. Trimming cost V 8 bases and J 0 bases, with 17 bases left between them. The CDR3 sequence is 16 residues long. CDR3 coding DNA: TGTGCCAGCCGCGCATTCGGCGGCGATAGCAATCAGCCCCAGCATTTT. Translation gives CASRAFGGDSNQPQHF.

The V and J genes are TRBV5-1 and TRBJ1-1, with D tentatively TRBD1 (6 bases). The CDR3 is 14 amino acids. From germline, CDR1 is SGHRS and CDR2 YFSETQ. V was shortened by 5 bases and J by 2 bases, with 13 bases between the two germline ends. The CDR3 coding sequence is TGCGCCAGCAGTTGGGGGGCAGGAAACACTGAAGCTTTCTTT. Translated: CASSWGAGNTEAFF.

This clonotype was observed a few times. V gene TRBV7-9 combines with J gene TRBJ2-7; 9 bases are shared with TRBD1. The junction had 9 bases not matched to a gene; V was cut back by 5 bases and J by 4 bases. The CDR3 is 15 residues long. CDR1 is SEHNR and CDR2 is FQNEAQ in the germline V gene (reference sequence). As DNA, the CDR3 is TGTGCCAGCAGCCCTCAAGGACAGGGGTGGTACGAGCAGTACTTC. This encodes CASSPQGQGWYEQYF.

This clonotype was counted many times. The rearrangement links TRBV11-2 to TRBJ2-5; D not certain. The length of the CDR3 is 13 residues. V lost 4 bases, J lost 1 base, and 7 bases lay in between. CDR1 and CDR2 from the germline V gene are SGHAT and FQNNGV. CDR3 sequence (DNA): TGTGCCAGCAGCTCGGTGAGCCAAGAGACCCAGTACTTC. Translation gives CASSSVSQETQYF.

This clonotype was picked up many times. The V call is TRBV2, the J call TRBJ2-7; weak D call: TRBD2 (6 bases). Looked up from germline, CDR1 is SNHLY and CDR2 is FYNNEI. The CDR3 covers 15 residues. The ends were cut back, 2 bases at V and 2 bases at J, with 13 bases in the middle. DNA for the CDR3: TGTGCCAGCAGTGAACGGGACTCACCCACCTACGAGCAGTACTTC. It yields the protein CASSERDSPTYEQYF.

This clonotype was seen more than once but under ten times. The chain employs TRBV4-1 and TRBJ2-5; 8 bases map to TRBD2. CDR3 length: 14 amino acids. After removal of 2 bases from V and 14 bases from J, the junction contained 13 bases not matched to a gene. The V gene's germline CDR1 is MGHRA and CDR2 YSYEKL. This chain's CDR3 is CASSQTPAGAHNYF. CDR3 coding DNA: TGCGCCAGCAGCCAAACCCCAGCGGGAGCCCATAATTACTTC.

With regard to this clonotype: This could be a read error, since a much larger clone is one nucleotide away. CDR3 coding DNA: TGTGCCAGCAGTTACTCATATTTCGAGTCGGCCGAAGTTTCCTACGTGCAGTACTTC. Amino acid sequence: CASSYSYFESAEVSYVQYF. This chain links TRBV6-9 with TRBJ2-7; no clear D. The CDR3 loop spans 19 amino acids. Germline values: CDR1 MNHGY, CDR2 SVAAGI.

Notes on this clonotype: This may stem from a read error, because a much larger clone lies one nucleotide away. The CDR3 DNA follows: TGTGCCAGCAGTGTCCTAGCGGGAACCGAGCGGTACTTC. Encoded protein: CASSVLAGTERYF. This chain joins TRBV6-1 and TRBJ2-7; 9 bases are a match to TRBD2. Germline CDR1 reads MNHNS; CDR2 reads SASEGT. This CDR3 has 13 residues.

This clonotype turned up a few times. The chain is built from TRBV30 and TRBJ2-7; 9 nucleotides line up with TRBD2. The V gene's germline CDR1 is GTSNPN and CDR2 SVGIG (reference sequence). The length of the CDR3 is 12 residues. Trimming removed 4 bases from V and 2 bases from J; junction bases left unmatched: 0. For the CDR3, the DNA is TGTGCCTGGACTAGCGGGGCCTACGAGCAGTACTTC. Protein: CAWTSGAYEQYF.

This clonotype has at least ten counts. CDR3 nucleotide sequence: TGTGCCAGCAGCGGCTCGGGGGCGGAGGGGGAGCAGTACTTC. Amino acids: CASSGSGAEGEQYF. This sequence joins TRBV7-9 and TRBJ2-7; either TRBD1 or TRBD2 may supply D (6 bases each). V shed 5 bases and J shed 7 bases, with 18 bases lying between them. Germline CDR1 and CDR2: SEHNR and FQNEAQ (reference sequence). This CDR3 contains 14 residues.

The chain's CDR3 is CASYFFKRGGTDTQYF. In nucleotides, the CDR3 is TGTGCCAGCTATTTTTTTAAGCGGGGAGGCACAGATACGCAGTATTTT. The V and J genes are TRBV2 and TRBJ2-3, with TRBD2 matching 7 bases. Germline-derived CDR1 and CDR2 are SNHLY and FYNNEI. The V gene end was trimmed by 8 bases and the J gene end by 1 base; junction bases not matched to a gene: 12. The CDR3 runs to 16 residues.

A remark on this clonotype: A read error is possible here, since a much larger clone lies one base away. This CDR3 reads CASSSMAGGGNEQYF. Written as DNA, the CDR3 is TGTGCCAGCAGCTCAATGGCGGGAGGGGGGAACGAGCAGTACTTC. This sequence joins TRBV11-2 and TRBJ2-7; TRBD2 matches 9 bases. There are 15 residues in the CDR3. The germline gives CDR1 SGHAT, CDR2 FQNNGV. V lost 4 bases, J lost 5 bases, and 9 bases stayed unmatched.

Many counts were recorded for this clonotype. The genes are TRBV27 and TRBJ2-7, with 11 bases that match TRBD2. V lost 0 bases, J lost 6 bases, and 4 bases stayed unmatched. The length of the CDR3 is 15 residues. Germline lookup yields CDR1 MNHEY and CDR2 SMNVEV (reference sequence). The CDR3 nucleotides are TGTGCCAGCAGTTTATCACTAGCGGGAGCGGCCGAGCAGTACTTC. The encoded protein is CASSLSLAGAAEQYF.

The chain couples TRBV6-1 to TRBJ2-7; D uncertain. With 4 bases removed from V and 1 base from J, the gap between germline ends came to 14 bases. This CDR3 region has 15 residues. The V gene's germline CDR1 is MNHNS and CDR2 SASEGT. DNA for the CDR3: TGTGCCAGCAGTGCATCATTTGGTACTTCCTACGAGCAGTACTTC. This encodes CASSASFGTSYEQYF.

This clonotype was picked up many times. This chain links TRBV6-5 with TRBJ2-7, with 9 bases matching TRBD1. The germline V gene has CDR1 MNHEY and CDR2 SVGAGI. The J segment lost 5 bases and the V segment lost 2 bases, leaving 4 bases of the junction unmatched. This CDR3 contains 14 residues. As DNA, the CDR3 is TGTGCCAGCAGTTACGGGACAGGGACTCACGAGCAGTACTTC. Translated, it gives CASSYGTGTHEQYF.

The table lists this clonotype with many counts. This sequence joins TRBV12-3 or TRBV12-4 and TRBJ1-4; D is perhaps TRBD1 (6 bases). The V end lost 6 bases, the J end lost 7 bases, and 15 bases lay between the germline ends. The length of the CDR3 is 14 residues. The CDR3 here is CASSSTVGGEKLFF. The CDR3 DNA is TGTGCCAGCAGCTCGACAGTAGGGGGTGAAAAACTGTTTTTT.

The chain employs TRBV29-1 and TRBJ1-2; D unclear. Germline CDR1 SQVTM, CDR2 ANQGSEA. Between the trimmed V and J ends, which lost 5 bases and 6 bases, there was a span of 10 bases. This CDR3 comprises 11 residues. The CDR3 DNA follows: TGCAGCGTTCCTTTTAGGGATGGCTACACCTTC. Amino acid sequence: CSVPFRDGYTF.

The chain joins TRBV3-1 to TRBJ2-3, with 8 nucleotides matching TRBD2. The CDR3 has 15 residues. With V trimmed by 5 bases and J by 6 bases, 10 bases remained unmatched. Germline V gives CDR1 LGHDT, CDR2 YNNKEL (reference sequence). The CDR3 sequence is CASSVRTGGPDTQYF. CDR3 DNA sequence: TGTGCCAGCAGCGTCAGAACGGGAGGGCCGGATACGCAGTATTTT.

This clonotype was seen at least ten times. CDR3 protein: CAISERLAGGPFYEQYF. The CDR3 DNA reads TGTGCCATCAGTGAGAGGCTAGCGGGAGGCCCTTTCTACGAGCAGTACTTC. V and J are TRBV10-3 and TRBJ2-7, with 11 nucleotides matching TRBD2. The CDR3 runs 17 residues. The germline CDR1 and CDR2 sequences are ENHRY and SYGVKD. The V segment lost 2 bases and the J segment 3 bases; nucleotides outside the gene matches: 9.

This chain joins TRBV5-8 and TRBJ2-7, with 14 bases identical to TRBD2. This CDR3 comprises 16 residues. Germline CDR1 reads SGHTS; CDR2 reads YDEGEE. After removal of 4 bases from V and 4 bases from J, the junction contained 7 bases not matched to a gene. The CDR3 region is CASSHQGLAGGYEQYF. DNA for the CDR3: TGTGCCAGCAGCCACCAAGGACTAGCGGGAGGTTACGAGCAGTACTTC.